The TCR beta chain under discussion was sequenced for a study of long-term antiretroviral therapy in people with HIV (dated by TCRdb to the early 2020s). About the investigation overall: The earliest samples were collected about a decade before the 2015 WHO recommendation for immediate ART, when ART was typically delayed until CD4 counts fell. Of the roughly 32 participants with HIV, eleven were female. A retrospective serial study tested whether ART initiation and durable HIV suppression were associated with changes in peripheral blood TRB repertoire composition and diversity. No cross-contamination during QIAcube processing was shown when test extractions of a monoclonal T-cell line were performed alongside roughly 30 polyclonal samples. A total of around 190 cryopreserved PBMC samples came from roughly 30 adults with confirmed HIV infection and were collected serially over a mean of about six years (range 1-12). General findings and caveats noted by the study authors: At every time point, the repertoire was dominated by expanded TRB clones first identified before ART initiation, although this dominance fluctuated and, in many PLHIV, declined after ART. Because PBMC availability was limited, only the TCR beta chain was sequenced, with no alpha chain pairing. The samples span the years 2004 to 2017, and the ART regimens used may be less effective than current regimens. Inferences about post-ART repertoire changes are limited because no data were available on ART adherence, viral resistance or therapy changes. Compared with controls, HIV repertoires had narrower CDR3 length ranges, and the network structure pointed to an antigen-experienced repertoire that shifted only slightly toward naive after ART. Unsorted PBMC were profiled instead of sorted CD4+ and CD8+ T cells because pre-ART samples had limited cell numbers. Starting ART was linked to a significant rise in TRB diversity, yet even after long-term ART the diversity remained significantly lower than in transplant donor controls.

Inclusion was restricted to participants for whom at least one PBMC sample before ART initiation and at least two post-ART samples were available. Every participant with HIV received treatment in the United States of America. Before DNA extraction, cryopreserved samples containing about 0.95-10 million PBMC were thawed and washed. At the time of the earliest PBMC sample, participants with HIV were aged between roughly 20 and 54 years. PBMC samples from each participant spanned 1-4 timepoints before ART initiation and 2-8 timepoints after ART initiation, with a median of 7 samples. Serial HIV viral load, CD4+ T-cell count, ART history and demographic data were obtained for every participant. Genomic DNA was extracted from unsorted PBMC with a Qiagen kit on a QIAcube, processed in batches of 12 samples. Including cysteine and phenylalanine, the CDR3 has 13 amino acids. Left in the record is the CDR3 DNA by itself, 39 bases read in frame from the first base. CDR1 and CDR2, per the germline V gene, are SNHLY and FYNNEI. V is cut by 4 bases and J by 5 bases, and the space between the germline ends is 11 bases.

The immunoSEQ hsTCRB v3.0 assay was used at survey level resolution to sequence the TRB variable region. TRB sequencing targeted a depth of roughly 35,000-55,000 T-cell genomes per sample. Pooled TRB libraries were sequenced on an Illumina MiSeq with a v3 150-cycle kit. Per the authors' processing: Analysis of repertoires was carried out in R inside a reproducible Nextflow workflow spanning QC, data transformation and analysis. Custom analyses were implemented in LymphoSeq2, an R package for AIRR-Seq data exploration. Four samples that yielded fewer than 5000 total TRB sequences were excluded, so that approximately 170 HIV repertoires were analyzed. Of the roughly 180 retained HIV repertoires, under 65 were collected before and 120 to 140 after ART initiation. Repertoires were downsampled to 5000 TRB nucleotide sequences, with summary statistics averaged over 100 downsampling iterations. The analysis kept only TRB sequences whose CDR3 regions were at least seven amino acids long. Two measures captured diversity: a Shannon entropy-derived clonality score and the Gini coefficient. In repertoire networks, the top 5000 CDR3 amino acid sequences were linked whenever an edit distance of one separated two sequences. Antigen specificity groups and MHC restriction were predicted for TRB CDR3 amino acid sequences with GLIPH2. To flag known CMV, EBV, HIV or tissue antigen associations, CDR3 amino acid sequences were matched against VDJdb and McPAS-TCR. Pre-ART, post-ART and control groups were compared with Wilcoxon signed-rank tests and Holm-Bonferroni correction. As stored in TCRdb, this immuneACCESS dataset retains in-frame rearrangements with V and J assigned. A fraction of the clones does not appear; measured against another copy, unresolved V genes explain less than half of the discrepancy, and the remainder lacks a known reason. The V and J calls and clone size were taken over from that table, and D and trimming were inferred from the DNA. The sample table records some 29,000 clones; about 93% of these occur just once. 10% to 13% of the sample comes from the top ten.

Comments on this clone: It has no known antigen specificity. Base qualities are not at hand, and no much larger clone is one base apart.

Rearrangement joined TRBV2 to TRBJ2-5, with the D gene not confidently named. The TCR originated in a man aged 35-49 years with HIV. Sequencing was performed on unsorted PBMCs, taken 6.2 years after starting antiretroviral therapy. The CDR3 in this case is CASSVETVETQYF. The DNA sequence is as follows: TGTGCCAGCAGTGTTGAAACAGTGGAGACCCAGTACTTC. Extended through the reference TRBV2 and TRBJ2-5 proteins, this CDR3 yields the full variable domain: EPEVTQTPSHQVTQMGQEVILRCVPISNHLYFYWYRQILGQKVEFLVSFYNNEISEKSEIFDDQFSVERPDGSNFTLKIRSTKLEDSAMYFCASSVETVETQYFGPGTRLLVL.